This T cell receptor beta chain emerged from a study of T cell changes during pregnancy in multiple sclerosis. The repertoire was sequenced with immunoSEQ multiplex PCR; TCRdb's copy has only in-frame clones and lacks some. The table includes some 52,000 clones, approximately 92% detected once. This CDR3 contains 16 residues. Germline V gene data show CDR1 as ENHRY and CDR2 as SYGVKD. J lost 7 bases, V lost 3 bases, and 8 bases had no gene match. This clonotype was obtained from a female donor with multiple sclerosis, enrolled in a pregnancy study. Source: CD4+ T cells from peripheral blood mononuclear cells, taken in the third trimester of pregnancy. The chain links TRBV10-3 to TRBJ2-1, with 11 bases identical to TRBD1. CDR3 sequence: CAISETGTGGPNEQFF. As DNA, the CDR3 is TGTGCCATCAGTGAAACCGGGACAGGGGGGCCGAATGAGCAGTTCTTC.